The clone carrying this T cell receptor (beta chain) was picked up many times. This sample is drawn from a study of T-cell reconstitution after alpha-beta-depleted transplantation in children. TCRbeta library preparation incorporated unique molecular identifiers. TCRdb reprocessed the PCR reads with MiXCR, giving one entry per CDR3 protein. The table lists roughly 170,000 distinct CDR3 sequences, more than 6.5% of them singletons. This receptor was taken from a human donor who donated a stem cell graft to a child with Wiskott-Aldrich syndrome. The sample here was PBMCs from the stem cell graft donor, taken from the stem cell graft.

The DNA of the CDR3 is TGTGCCATCAGCGGCACTAGCGGGAGTACAGATACGCAGTATTTT. Its protein product is CAISGTSGSTDTQYF. The V call is TRBV10-3, the J call TRBJ2-3; 11 bases map to TRBD2. CDR1 and CDR2 (germline): ENHRY, SYGVKD. The CDR3 contains 15 residues. The trim removed 6 bases at V and 3 bases at J, leaving 5 bases unmatched.